This is a list of T cell receptor beta chains from one sample in a study of blood T cell repertoires in COVID-19. Profiling relied on immunoSEQ multiplex PCR, and the TCRdb table lists in-frame clones only, not all of them. The sample yields more than 120,000 clones, approximately 84% seen once. The specimen was peripheral blood. All receptors derive from a human donor with acute or convalescent COVID-19. The donor label of this sample is uncertain. Both conserved end residues are part of each CDR3. The order of the fields is V gene, D gene, clone size, J gene, CDR3 protein, CDR3 DNA. A D gene is named only where the DNA matches it firmly. Expanded clones get a size class; other rows say once, few or many, or leave the size out.

TRBV6-6	TRBD1	-	TRBJ1-2	CASSYSNPGGSYGYTF	TGTGCCAGCAGTTACTCGAATCCAGGGGGCTCATATGGCTACACCTTC
TRBV19	-	-	TRBJ1-3	CASTGLDSGNTIYF	TGTGCCAGCACAGGTCTGGACTCTGGAAACACCATATATTTT
TRBV6-6	TRBD1	-	TRBJ1-5	CASSSGQGAFQPQHF	TGTGCCAGCAGCTCCGGACAGGGGGCCTTTCAGCCCCAGCATTTT
TRBV18	-	-	TRBJ1-1	CASSPGQGPEAFF	TGTGCCAGCTCACCAGGGCAGGGGCCTGAAGCTTTCTTT
TRBV9	TRBD1	few	TRBJ2-3	CASSTRTGYLADTQYF	TGTGCCAGCAGCACCCGGACAGGTTATTTGGCAGATACGCAGTATTTT
TRBV6-5	-	-	TRBJ1-2	CASSITGSNYGYTF	TGTGCCAGCAGTATAACAGGATCTAACTATGGCTACACCTTC
TRBV6-1	TRBD1	-	TRBJ1-1	CASSEGTGGKAFF	TGTGCCAGCAGTGAAGGGACAGGGGGTAAAGCTTTCTTT
TRBV19	TRBD2	-	TRBJ2-2	CASSIDRLAGTGAGELFF	TGTGCCAGTAGTATAGACCGGCTAGCGGGAACCGGGGCCGGGGAGCTGTTTTTT
TRBV6-6	TRBD1	-	TRBJ2-3	CASSYRRTGDTDTQYF	TGTGCCAGCAGTTACAGGCGGACAGGTGATACAGATACGCAGTATTTT
TRBV6-1	TRBD1	-	TRBJ2-1	CASTPGGWGNEQFF	TGTGCCAGCACCCCAGGGGGCTGGGGCAATGAGCAGTTCTTC
TRBV28	TRBD1	-	TRBJ1-2	CASSPPRTGLHYGYTF	TGTGCCAGCAGTCCCCCGCGGACAGGGCTTCACTATGGCTACACCTTC
TRBV30	-	once	TRBJ1-5	CAWSRQANQPQHF	TGTGCCTGGAGTAGACAGGCCAATCAGCCCCAGCATTTT
TRBV25-1	-	once	TRBJ1-3	CASSDEREWTDTIYF	TGTGCCAGCAGTGATGAGCGGGAATGGACGGACACCATATATTTT
TRBV9	TRBD1	-	TRBJ2-3	CASTRTGSTDTQYF	TGTGCCAGCACCAGGACAGGGAGCACAGATACGCAGTATTTT
TRBV19	-	-	TRBJ2-7	CARGQLDEQYF	TGTGCCAGGGGGCAGCTGGACGAGCAGTACTTC
TRBV6-6	-	-	TRBJ1-3	CASSLTGTSGNTIYF	TGTGCCAGCAGTTTAACAGGGACCTCTGGAAACACCATATATTTT
TRBV5-1	TRBD1	-	TRBJ2-2	CASRDRLPNTGELFF	TGCGCCAGCAGGGACAGGTTGCCGAACACCGGGGAGCTGTTTTTT
TRBV28	TRBD1	few	TRBJ2-2	CASISGTENTGELFF	TGTGCCAGCATCTCGGGGACAGAGAACACCGGGGAGCTGTTTTTT
TRBV5-6	-	-	TRBJ2-1	CASSSGSSYNEQFF	TGTGCCAGCAGCTCAGGATCCTCCTACAATGAGCAGTTCTTC
TRBV20-1	-	-	TRBJ1-1	CSASGAGGNTEAFF	TGCAGTGCTAGTGGGGCGGGGGGGAACACTGAAGCTTTCTTT
TRBV18	TRBD1	-	TRBJ2-5	CASSPWTGGSETQYF	TGTGCCAGCTCACCTTGGACAGGGGGTTCAGAGACCCAGTACTTC
TRBV30	TRBD2	-	TRBJ2-1	CAWSVLSGRAFDEQFF	TGTGCCTGGAGTGTACTGTCGGGGAGGGCCTTCGATGAGCAGTTCTTC
TRBV9	-	few	TRBJ1-2	CASSSQRGPGVESGYTF	TGTGCCAGCAGCTCCCAGAGAGGACCGGGGGTGGAATCTGGCTACACCTTC
TRBV5-1	-	-	TRBJ2-5	CASSSLTGSGETQYF	TGCGCCAGCAGCTCACTAACAGGGTCGGGGGAGACCCAGTACTTC
TRBV4-1	TRBD2	-	TRBJ2-1	CASSQVGRRGSSYNEQFF	TGCGCCAGCAGCCAAGTAGGTCGGCGGGGGAGCTCCTACAATGAGCAGTTCTTC
TRBV2	TRBD1	few	TRBJ1-1	CASSEAVRLDREMNTEAFF	TGTGCCAGCAGTGAAGCGGTCCGCTTGGACAGGGAAATGAACACTGAAGCTTTCTTT
TRBV20-1	TRBD1	-	TRBJ1-2	CSASQTPGQGAGYTF	TGCAGTGCTAGTCAGACACCGGGACAGGGGGCAGGCTACACCTTC
TRBV7-2	TRBD1	-	TRBJ1-6	CASSLRDSGSSYNSPLHF	TGTGCCAGCAGCCTACGGGACAGCGGATCCTCCTATAATTCACCCCTCCACTTT
TRBV28	TRBD1	-	TRBJ1-2	CAIQTGGYGYTF	TGTGCCATACAGACAGGGGGCTATGGCTACACCTTC
TRBV13	-	few	TRBJ2-1	CASTTSGNEQFF	TGTGCCAGCACCACCAGTGGCAATGAGCAGTTCTTC
TRBV7-2	TRBD1	-	TRBJ2-3	CASGDTGTGEWLGTDTQYF	TGTGCCAGCGGGGATACCGGGACAGGGGAGTGGTTGGGGACAGATACGCAGTATTTT
TRBV5-6	TRBD1	-	TRBJ2-7	CASRYQGAGWEQYF	TGTGCCAGCAGATACCAGGGGGCTGGCTGGGAGCAGTACTTC
TRBV4-1	TRBD1	-	TRBJ2-1	CASSQFDRVDNEQFF	TGCGCCAGCAGCCAATTTGACAGGGTGGATAATGAGCAGTTCTTC
TRBV7-2	-	-	TRBJ1-5	CASSHRGQPQHF	TGTGCCAGCAGTCATCGAGGGCAGCCCCAGCATTTT
TRBV7-8	-	-	TRBJ2-5	CASSVRGFSGINLGETQYF	TGTGCCAGCAGCGTCAGGGGATTTAGTGGAATTAACCTGGGGGAGACCCAGTACTTC
TRBV6-6	TRBD2	-	TRBJ2-1	CASRGLAGYNEQFF	TGTGCCAGCAGGGGACTAGCGGGGTACAATGAGCAGTTCTTC
TRBV7-2	TRBD2	-	TRBJ2-1	CASSFTTSVSNEQFF	TGTGCCAGCAGCTTCACAACTAGCGTATCCAATGAGCAGTTCTTC
TRBV3-1/TRBV3-2	TRBD1	-	TRBJ1-1	CASSQGQGAEAFF	TGTGCCAGCAGCCAGGGACAGGGCGCTGAAGCTTTCTTT
TRBV19	-	once	TRBJ1-2	CASSIGGGTVYGYTF	TGTGCCAGTAGTATAGGCGGAGGGACGGTCTATGGCTACACCTTC
TRBV7-2	-	-	TRBJ2-2	CASSREGLNTGELFF	TGTGCCAGCAGTAGAGAGGGACTTAACACCGGGGAGCTGTTTTTT
TRBV6-1	-	many	TRBJ1-2	CASSEREQEHYTF	TGTGCCAGCAGTGAGCGGGAACAGGAGCACTACACCTTC
TRBV7-2	TRBD2	-	TRBJ2-1	CASSSGRGSGGSYNEQFF	TGTGCCAGCAGCTCCGGGCGTGGTAGCGGGGGCTCCTACAATGAGCAGTTCTTC
TRBV6-1	TRBD1	once	TRBJ1-2	CASSEWGQGAYYGYTF	TGTGCCAGCAGTGAATGGGGACAGGGGGCCTACTATGGCTACACCTTC
TRBV5-6	TRBD1	-	TRBJ1-1	CASSRRDRVPEAFF	TGTGCCAGCAGCCGCCGGGACAGGGTCCCTGAAGCTTTCTTT
TRBV28	TRBD1	-	TRBJ1-5	CASRLTGTGTQPQHF	TGTGCCAGCAGGTTGACCGGGACAGGGACCCAGCCCCAGCATTTT
TRBV2	-	-	TRBJ1-5	CASSEIQASNQPQHF	TGTGCCAGCAGTGAGATCCAGGCATCCAATCAGCCCCAGCATTTT
TRBV5-1	TRBD2	once	TRBJ2-5	CASSWSGVEGETQYF	TGCGCCAGCAGCTGGAGCGGGGTAGAGGGAGAGACCCAGTACTTC
TRBV9	-	-	TRBJ1-1	CASSVRGAVTEAFF	TGTGCCAGCAGCGTACGGGGGGCGGTCACTGAAGCTTTCTTT
TRBV7-3	-	-	TRBJ1-1	CASSPYGEKAFF	TGTGCCAGCAGCCCCTACGGGGAAAAAGCTTTCTTT
TRBV2	-	-	TRBJ1-1	CASSALKGEAEAFF	TGTGCCAGCAGTGCCTTGAAAGGGGAGGCTGAAGCTTTCTTT
TRBV28	TRBD1	-	TRBJ1-3	CASSLLDRVAGNTIYF	TGTGCCAGCAGTTTACTCGACAGGGTGGCTGGAAACACCATATATTTT
TRBV5-8	-	-	TRBJ2-1	CASSLEDTFNNEQFF	TGTGCCAGCAGCTTGGAGGACACTTTCAACAATGAGCAGTTCTTC
TRBV27	TRBD1	once	TRBJ2-1	CASSLRTGNNEQFF	TGTGCCAGCAGTCTCCGGACAGGTAACAATGAGCAGTTCTTC
TRBV6-5	TRBD1	-	TRBJ1-4	CASSYTNRGNEKLFF	TGTGCCAGCAGTTACACAAACAGGGGAAATGAAAAACTGTTTTTT
TRBV7-3	-	-	TRBJ1-3	CASSLTTPGNTIYF	TGTGCCAGCAGCTTAACGACTCCTGGAAACACCATATATTTT
TRBV3-1/TRBV3-2	-	-	TRBJ2-5	CASSQVGANQETQYF	TGTGCCAGCAGCCAAGTTGGGGCGAACCAAGAGACCCAGTACTTC
TRBV19	-	-	TRBJ2-5	CASTLRYGDQETQYF	TGTGCCAGTACCCTTAGGTACGGGGACCAAGAGACCCAGTACTTC